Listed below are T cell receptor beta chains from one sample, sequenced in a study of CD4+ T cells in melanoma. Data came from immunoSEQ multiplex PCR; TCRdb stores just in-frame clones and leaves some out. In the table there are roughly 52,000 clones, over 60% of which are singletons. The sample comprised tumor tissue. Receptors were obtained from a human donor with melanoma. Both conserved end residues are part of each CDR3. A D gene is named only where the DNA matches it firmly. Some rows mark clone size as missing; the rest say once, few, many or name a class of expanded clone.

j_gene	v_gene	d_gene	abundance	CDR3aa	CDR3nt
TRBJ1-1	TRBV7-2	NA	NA	CASSSYLNTEAFF	TGTGCCAGCAGCTCCTATTTGAACACTGAAGCTTTCTTT
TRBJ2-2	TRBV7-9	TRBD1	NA	CASSLTGVMAGELFF	TGTGCCAGCAGCTTAACAGGGGTTATGGCCGGGGAGCTGTTTTTT
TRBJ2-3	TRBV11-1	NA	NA	CASTFEQEVTDTQYF	TGTGCCAGCACCTTCGAACAGGAGGTCACAGATACGCAGTATTTT
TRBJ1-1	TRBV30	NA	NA	CAWKDGTNTEAFF	TGTGCCTGGAAGGACGGGACTAACACTGAAGCTTTCTTT
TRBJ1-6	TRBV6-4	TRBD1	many	CASSVTGNSPLHF	TGTGCCAGCAGTGTGACAGGGAATTCACCCCTCCACTTT
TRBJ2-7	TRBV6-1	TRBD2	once	CASSDTSGDYEQYF	TGTGCCAGCAGTGATACTAGCGGGGACTACGAGCAGTACTTC
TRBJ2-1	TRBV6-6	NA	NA	CASSPPPFFFVEQFF	TGTGCCAGCAGCCCCCCCCCGTTCTTTTTTGTTGAGCAGTTCTTC
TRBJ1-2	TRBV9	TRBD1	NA	CASAIAGQGMGGGYTF	TGTGCCAGCGCTATTGCAGGACAGGGTATGGGAGGTGGCTACACCTTC
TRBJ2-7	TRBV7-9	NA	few	CASSLARVSYEQYF	TGTGCCAGCAGCTTAGCGCGGGTCTCCTACGAGCAGTACTTC
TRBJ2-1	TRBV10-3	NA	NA	CAIRRTSEQFF	TGTGCCATCAGGAGGACCTCTGAGCAGTTCTTC
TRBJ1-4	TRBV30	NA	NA	CAWSWFRSSTNEKLFF	TGTGCCTGGAGTTGGTTCAGATCTTCCACTAATGAAAAACTGTTTTTT
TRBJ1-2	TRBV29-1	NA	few	CSVEDHRTYGYTF	TGCAGCGTTGAAGATCATCGTACCTATGGCTACACCTTC
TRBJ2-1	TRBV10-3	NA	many	CAALGGGPRNNEQFF	TGTGCCGCCCTGGGTGGGGGACCAAGGAACAATGAGCAGTTCTTC
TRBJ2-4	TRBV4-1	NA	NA	CASSQDGSKAKNIQYF	TGCGCCAGCAGCCAAGATGGCTCAAAGGCCAAAAACATTCAGTACTTC
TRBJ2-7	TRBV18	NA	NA	CASSPRGSSYEQYF	TGTGCCAGCTCTCCTCGGGGGAGCTCCTACGAGCAGTACTTC
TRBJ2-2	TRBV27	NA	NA	CASSLFPNTGELFF	TGTGCCAGCAGTTTATTCCCGAACACCGGGGAGCTGTTTTTT
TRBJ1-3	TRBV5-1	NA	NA	CASSPRTFSGNTIYF	TGCGCCAGCAGCCCTCGGACTTTCTCTGGAAACACCATATATTTT
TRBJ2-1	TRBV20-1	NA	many	CSASPENEQFF	TGCAGTGCTAGTCCGGAGAATGAGCAGTTCTTC